This entry is about one T cell receptor (beta chain). A read error may be the cause here, since a much bigger clone is one base away. The sample originates from a study of T-cell reconstitution after alpha-beta-depleted transplantation in children. As it was prepared, the TCRbeta library received unique molecular identifiers. MiXCR, applied by TCRdb to the PCR reads, yields one record per CDR3 protein. The table lists about 460,000 distinct CDR3 sequences, about 11% of them singletons. Germline trimming cut 8 bases from V and 6 bases from J; bases unmatched to any gene: 14. This CDR3 comprises 15 residues. The germline V gene encodes CDR1 ENHRY and CDR2 SYGVKD.

The sample consisted of PBMCs, taken before TCRalphabeta/CD19-depleted stem cell transplant. V gene TRBV10-3 combines with J gene TRBJ1-1; 8 bases agree with TRBD1. The sequence was collected from a child aged 2 to 9 with inherited bone marrow failure, due to receive a stem cell transplant. This CDR3 is CAIQPRPGGLSEAFF. The CDR3 bases are TGTGCCATCCAGCCCCGGCCAGGGGGCCTCTCTGAAGCTTTCTTT.